The 18 T cell receptor beta chains reported below all come from one sample, sequenced in a study of hypomethylating agent response in myelodysplastic syndrome. Clones were sequenced by immunoSEQ multiplex PCR, and TCRdb holds only the in-frame ones, with some missing. In the table there are around 1,800 clones, 78% of which are singletons. Sequencing used bone marrow, obtained before or after starting hypomethylating agent treatment for myelodysplastic syndrome (not recorded which). The receptors originated from a human donor with myelodysplastic syndrome.

J is TRBJ2-7 and V is TRBV4-1; no reliable D call. This CDR3 is built from 15 residues. V was clipped by 0 bases and J by 2 bases, with 11 bases between them. Germline CDR1 and CDR2: MGHRA and YSYEKL. The CDR3 region is CASSQDRAVTYEQYF. The DNA of the CDR3 is TGCGCCAGCAGCCAAGATCGGGCAGTTACCTACGAGCAGTACTTC.

This sequence joins TRBV6-5 and TRBJ1-1; 8 bases map to TRBD1. The CDR3 length is 15 residues. Trimming took 7 bases from V and 5 from J; bases not matched to a gene: 12. CDR1 and CDR2 (germline): MNHEY, SVGAGI. The CDR3 nucleotides read TGTGCCAGCACCGTAGGACAGGGAACGGGGACTGAAGCTTTCTTT. Translating it yields CASTVGQGTGTEAFF.

The chain has TRBV27 and TRBJ2-7; either TRBD1 or TRBD2 may fit D (5 bases each). V shed 5 bases and J shed 2 bases, with 13 bases lying between them. The CDR3 loop spans 14 amino acids. CDR1 is MNHEY, CDR2 SMNVEV, per germline (reference sequence). CDR3 sequence reads: CASSVRDGAYEQYF. CDR3 nucleotide sequence: TGTGCCAGCAGTGTACGGGACGGCGCCTACGAGCAGTACTTC.

The rearrangement uses TRBV5-1 and TRBJ2-3; 10 nucleotides align to TRBD2. The CDR3 has 15 residues. V gave up 1 base and J gave up 2 bases; unmatched junction bases: 1. Germline lookup yields CDR1 SGHRS and CDR2 YFSETQ. CDR3 region: CASSLTSGTTDTQYF. The CDR3 coding sequence is TGCGCCAGCAGCTTGACTAGCGGGACCACAGATACGCAGTATTTT. Variable domain in full (rest from reference TRBV5-1 and TRBJ2-3): KAGVTQTPRYLIKTRGQQVTLSCSPISGHRSVSWYQQTPGQGLQFLFEYFSETQRNKGNFPGRFSGRQFSNSRSEMNVSTLELGDSALYLCASSLTSGTTDTQYFGPGTRLTVL.

This chain links TRBV6-1 with TRBJ1-1; D is possibly TRBD1 (5 bases). Trimming pared 7 bases from V and 1 base from J, leaving 13 bases between. This CDR3 region has 14 residues. Germline values: CDR1 MNHNS, CDR2 SASEGT. The CDR3 DNA reads TGTGCCAGCATGGCCCGGGGCGGGAACACTGAAGCTTTCTTT. It translates to CASMARGGNTEAFF.

V is TRBV27 and J is TRBJ2-1; D remains unclear. V shed 5 bases and J shed 4 bases, with 12 bases lying between them. The germline V gene encodes CDR1 MNHEY and CDR2 SMNVEV (reference sequence). The CDR3 is 14 amino acids. CDR3 residues: CASSLTTEYNEQFF. CDR3 bases: TGTGCCAGCAGTCTCACCACAGAGTACAATGAGCAGTTCTTC.

The chain joins TRBV11-2 to TRBJ2-5, with D perhaps being TRBD1 or TRBD2 (5 bases each). There are 15 residues in the CDR3. CDR1 is SGHAT and CDR2 is FQNNGV in the germline V gene. V dropped 0 bases and J dropped 2 bases, with 10 bases sitting between them. The CDR3 protein is CASSLDGTSQETQYF. The DNA for the CDR3 is TGTGCCAGCAGCTTAGATGGGACGTCTCAAGAGACCCAGTACTTC.

The gene calls are TRBV7-5 and TRBJ2-7; the table assigns TRBD1, which was not confirmed against the DNA. TRBV7-5 is shown as a pseudogene. This CDR3 contains 14 residues. CDR3 amino acids: CASRTRGDSYEQYF. In nucleotides, the CDR3 is TGTGCCAGCAGAACCCGTGGTGACTCCTACGAGCAGTACTTC.

This CDR3 reads CASSATGAYTGELFF. CDR3 sequence (DNA): TGTGCCAGCAGTGCGACAGGGGCATACACCGGGGAGCTGTTTTTT. The gene calls are TRBV2 and TRBJ2-2; 8 bases line up with TRBD1. The length of the CDR3 is 15 residues. The ends lost 4 bases at V and 3 bases at J; junction bases unmatched: 4. The germline gives CDR1 SNHLY, CDR2 FYNNEI. Together with reference TRBV2 and TRBJ2-2, the CDR3 gives the full variable domain: EPEVTQTPSHQVTQMGQEVILRCVPISNHLYFYWYRQILGQKVEFLVSFYNNEISEKSEIFDDQFSVERPDGSNFTLKIRSTKLEDSAMYFCASSATGAYTGELFFGEGSRLTVL.

The chain employs TRBV5-1 and TRBJ1-3; D gene uncertain. The CDR3 length is 16 residues. V was clipped by 4 bases and J by 0 bases, with 14 bases between them. The germline V gene has CDR1 SGHRS and CDR2 YFSETQ. CDR3 sequence: CASSLVTAGSGNTIYF. CDR3 nucleotide sequence: TGCGCCAGCAGCCTAGTGACCGCCGGCTCTGGAAACACCATATATTTT.

This clone was counted a few times. This sequence joins TRBV6-4 and TRBJ2-2; D is possibly TRBD1 (6 bases). Germline V gene lookup returns CDR1 MRHNA and CDR2 SNTAGT. Trimming took off 2 bases at V and 3 bases at J, with 7 bases between the two ends. There are 14 residues in the CDR3. The CDR3 DNA reads TGTGCCAGCAGTGACGGGGGCGACACCGGGGAGCTGTTTTTT. Amino acids: CASSDGGDTGELFF.

The chain couples TRBV2 to TRBJ1-6; maybe TRBD1 (5 bases). This CDR3 has 16 residues. Trimming shortened V by 5 bases and J by 5 bases, and 16 bases separated the two germline ends. Germline assignment: CDR1 SNHLY and CDR2 FYNNEI. The CDR3 loop is CASSILGMDNNSPLHF. Here the CDR3 DNA reads TGTGCCAGCAGTATACTAGGAATGGACAATAATTCACCCCTCCACTTT.

Comment on this clone: At one end the junction does not follow the germline gene, possibly because of a read error. This chain links TRBV6-6 with TRBJ2-7; TRBD2 is a possible D gene (6 bases). This CDR3 spans 16 amino acids. Germline V lookup: CDR1 MNHNY, CDR2 SVGAGI (reference sequence). CDR3 in amino acids: CASSYPATGVPEERYF. The CDR3 DNA reads TGTGCCAGCAGTTACCCCGCTACGGGGGTTCCGGAAGAGCGGTACTTC.

CDR3 DNA sequence: TGTGCAAGTCGTTTGCGGGATACGCAGTATTTT. It translates to CASRLRDTQYF. The chain links TRBV12-2 to TRBJ2-3; TRBD2 is the table's D call, not checked against the DNA. TRBV12-2 is tagged as a pseudogene. This CDR3 has 11 residues.

This clone was counted a single time. This chain connects TRBV5-5 to TRBJ2-7; 8 bases fit TRBD2. In germline, CDR1 is SGHKS, CDR2 YYEKEE (reference sequence). V shed 4 bases and J 6 bases; nucleotides not matched to a gene: 3. The CDR3 spans 12 residues. The CDR3 reads CASSTGGLEQYF. The CDR3 coding sequence is TGTGCCAGCAGCACGGGGGGGCTCGAGCAGTACTTC.

The chain recombines TRBV19 with TRBJ1-1, with no clear D. V was shortened by 2 bases and J by 13 bases, with 17 bases between the two germline ends. CDR3 size: 13 residues. CDR1 and CDR2 (germline): LNHDA, SQIVND (reference sequence). CDR3 nucleotide sequence: TGTGCCAGTAGTATAAAAGGCGAACCGGTCGGTTTCTTT. This gives the protein CASSIKGEPVGFF.

This clone is a singleton in its sample. The genes are TRBV7-3 and TRBJ2-5; a possible D gene is TRBD1 (5 bases). Gene TRBJ2-7 matches the end of the DNA better, so the J call may be wrong. The CDR3 sequence is 14 residues long. Looked up from germline, CDR1 is SGHTA and CDR2 is FQGTGA. This CDR3 reads CASSPGPETYEQYF. CDR3 bases: TGTGCCAGCAGCCCAGGGCCGGAAACCTACGAGCAGTACTTC.

The sample holds one count of this clone. This sequence joins TRBV6-1 and TRBJ1-6; the D gene is possibly TRBD1 (5 bases). The germline V gene has CDR1 MNHNS and CDR2 SASEGT. This CDR3 has 14 residues. Trimming removed 4 bases from V and 4 bases from J, with 8 bases in between. The CDR3 reads CASSAGPYNSPLHF. The CDR3 DNA follows: TGTGCCAGCAGTGCGGGACCGTATAATTCACCCCTCCACTTT.